The 20 T cell receptor beta chains below were found in one sample sequenced in a study of T cell repertoires in cytomegalovirus infection (dated by TCRdb to between 2018 and 2021). Their antigen targets remain unknown. The sample's treatment or condition label is to be understood as: in vitro stimulation with specific CMV peptide epitopes to enrich CMV-specific T cells. Sequencing instrument: Illumina HiSeq 1500. TCRdb reprocessed the public reads (quality trimming at Q25 with fastp, clone calling with MiXCR) and kept in-frame beta chains. Each CDR3 protein appears once, grouped with its most common genes and DNA. For this sample the table gives approximately 910,000 distinct CDR3 sequences, of which approximately 32% were detected only once. About an eighth of the sample is held by the ten biggest clonotypes. The specimen was cultured CD8+ T cells from PBMCs, collected from culture after CMV antigen stimulation. The origin of the receptors is a human donor in good health (CMV status not recorded). Some clones in this sample may be carry-over from other donors' samples.

This clonotype was counted between two and nine times. J is TRBJ2-3 and V is TRBV19; D uncertain. The CDR3 runs 11 residues. Trimming took off 5 bases at V and 11 bases at J, with 11 bases between the two ends. The germline V gene has CDR1 LNHDA and CDR2 SQIVND (reference sequence). CDR3 sequence reads: CASSFGLGQYF. The CDR3 DNA is TGTGCCAGTAGTTTCGGCCTTGGGCAGTATTTT. Full variable domain (outside the CDR3, taken from reference TRBV19 and TRBJ2-3): DGGITQSPKYLFRKEGQNVTLSCEQNLNHDAMYWYRQDPGQGLRLIYYSQIVNDFQKGDIAEGYSVSREKKESFPLTVTSAQKNPTAFYLCASSFGLGQYFGPGTRLTVL.

The V gene is TRBV27, the J gene TRBJ1-1, with TRBD1 matching 9 bases. Per germline, CDR1 MNHEY and CDR2 SMNVEV (reference sequence). The trim removed 8 bases at V and 10 bases at J, leaving 11 bases unmatched. The CDR3 has 13 residues. The CDR3 reads CASSTGGLGRAFF. The CDR3 coding sequence is TGTGCCAGCTCAACAGGGGGCCTGGGTAGAGCTTTCTTT.

This rearrangement joins TRBV15 to TRBJ1-5, with TRBD1 matching over 10 bases. Trimming removed 3 bases from V and 6 bases from J; junction bases left unmatched: 2. The CDR3 consists of 14 residues. Germline CDR1 reads LNHNV; CDR2 reads YYDKDF (reference sequence). The CDR3 bases are TGTGCCACCAGCAGGGACAGGGGGTTTCAGCCCCAGCATTTT. Its translation: CATSRDRGFQPQHF.

V is TRBV11-2 and J is TRBJ2-2; D gene unclear. The germline V gene has CDR1 SGHAT and CDR2 FQNNGV. CDR3 length: 14 amino acids. Deletions cut 5 bases from V and 7 bases from J, with 14 bases between. CDR3 coding DNA: TGTGCCAGCAGCACCGGCGGAGTGATCGGGGAGCTGTTTTTT. Translating gives CASSTGGVIGELFF.

This clonotype has only a few counts. CDR3 sequence (DNA): TGCGCCAGCAGCCAAGAGGTTCTTAGCGAGCAGTACGTC. Amino acid sequence: CASSQEVLSEQYV. V gene TRBV4-3 combines with J gene TRBJ2-7; D not certain. The CDR3 contains 13 residues. CDR1 and CDR2 (germline): LGHNA, YSLEER. V lost 0 bases to trimming and J lost 6 bases, with 9 bases between them.

V and J are TRBV6-2 or TRBV6-3 and TRBJ2-1; D is uncertain. Trimming cost V 0 bases and J 6 bases, with 9 bases left between them. Germline V gene data show CDR1 as MNHEY and CDR2 as SVGEGT. This CDR3 is built from 14 residues. In DNA, the CDR3 is TGTGCCAGCAGTTACTCGAAATCGGGCAATGAGCAGTTCTTC. Translated, it gives CASSYSKSGNEQFF.

In this sample, this clonotype turned up a few times. The V and J genes are TRBV10-3 and TRBJ1-2, with D perhaps matching TRBD1 (6 bases). CDR1 and CDR2 (germline): ENHRY, SYGVKD. The V gene lost 0 bases and the J gene lost 5 bases, with 16 bases spanning the gap. CDR3 length equals 16 residues. Written as DNA, the CDR3 is TGTGCCATCAGTGAGTCGGTACAGGGAGTGGGGTATGGCTACACCTTC. It translates to CAISESVQGVGYGYTF.

The J gene is TRBJ1-1, the V gene TRBV6-6; D remains unclear. V lost 4 bases and J 0 bases, leaving 9 bases between the germline ends. Germline V CDR1 and CDR2: MNHNY, SVGAGI (reference sequence). The CDR3 contains 14 residues. Here the CDR3 reads CASSSRPVNTEAFF. The DNA of the CDR3 is TGTGCCAGCAGTTCCCGACCGGTGAACACTGAAGCTTTCTTT.

This clonotype was seen a few times. The V and J genes are TRBV19 and TRBJ1-5, with 7 bases that match TRBD1. The CDR3 consists of 19 residues. Germline V gene data show CDR1 as LNHDA and CDR2 as SQIVND (reference sequence). J lost 4 bases, V lost 7 bases, and 22 bases had no gene match. CDR3 nucleotides: TGTGCCAGTACTTTCAGCAAAGGGGGCAACCATACTCCAAATCAGCCCCAGCATTTT. Translation gives CASTFSKGGNHTPNQPQHF.

Only a few counts were recorded for this clonotype. The chain couples TRBV4-3 to TRBJ2-2; D unresolved. Germline values: CDR1 LGHNA, CDR2 YSLEER. CDR3 length: 14 residues. The V and J ends lost 0 bases and 1 base respectively, with 3 bases between them. This chain's CDR3 is CASSQDWNTGELFF. The CDR3 DNA sequence: TGCGCCAGCAGCCAAGATTGGAACACCGGGGAGCTGTTTTTT.

Remarks on this clonotype: A much larger clone is a single base away; this may be a read error. The chain links TRBV6-1 to TRBJ1-1; 7 bases map to TRBD1. V shed 2 bases, J shed 5 bases, and the junction held 2 bases outside the gene matches. The CDR3 extends over 13 amino acids. Germline CDR1 reads MNHNS; CDR2 reads SASEGT. The CDR3 protein is CASSELGQTEAFF. CDR3 DNA: TGTGCCAGCAGTGAATTGGGACAGACTGAAGCTTTCTTT.

This clonotype came up a few times. This sequence joins TRBV6-2 or TRBV6-3 and TRBJ2-7, with a weak D call TRBD1 (5 bases). Germline V lookup: CDR1 MNHEY, CDR2 SVGEGT. Between the trimmed V and J ends, which lost 2 bases and 2 bases, there was a span of 10 bases. The CDR3 has 14 residues. The CDR3 DNA is TGTGCCAGCAGTTACAGCAGGGTGGCCTACGAGCAGTACGTC. Its protein is CASSYSRVAYEQYV.

For the CDR3, the DNA is TGTGCCAGCAGCTTGAAGCCCTCGTCTCAGCCCCAGCATTTT. Translating gives CASSLKPSSQPQHF. This chain joins TRBV11-2 and TRBJ1-5; D ambiguous. The CDR3 spans 14 residues. Trimming pared 3 bases from V and 6 bases from J, leaving 12 bases between. Germline V gives CDR1 SGHAT, CDR2 FQNNGV. Using reference TRBV11-2 and TRBJ1-5 for the parts outside the CDR3, the full variable domain is EAGVAQSPRYKIIEKRQSVAFWCNPISGHATLYWYQQILGQGPKLLIQFQNNGVVDDSQLPKDRFSAERLKGVDSTLKIQPAKLEDSAVYLCASSLKPSSQPQHFGDGTRLSIL.

Comment on this clonotype: The junction does not match germline at one end; this may be a read error. The CDR3, as DNA: TGTGTCAGCCAATTCGCACAGACCTACAATGAGCAGTTCTTC. Its translation: CVSQFAQTYNEQFF. V and J are TRBV12-3 or TRBV12-4 and TRBJ2-1, with D uncertain. The CDR3 contains 14 residues.

This clonotype was counted only a few times. This rearrangement joins TRBV5-1 to TRBJ2-1, with a weak D call TRBD2 (6 bases). Deletions cut 2 bases from V and 2 bases from J, with 17 bases between. Germline V gene lookup returns CDR1 SGHRS and CDR2 YFSETQ. The length of the CDR3 is 17 residues. CDR3 sequence reads: CASSFSGGALTYNEQFF. The CDR3 DNA reads TGCGCCAGCAGCTTCAGCGGAGGGGCTCTGACCTACAATGAGCAGTTCTTC.

There are a few counts of this clonotype. The chain uses TRBV27 and TRBJ1-3; D gene ambiguous. The CDR3 has 17 residues. Germline CDR1 is MNHEY and CDR2 is SMNVEV (reference sequence). V dropped 4 bases and J dropped 1 base, with 17 bases sitting between them. The CDR3, as DNA: TGTGCCAGCAGTTCGCGACTGGGAATGGGGTCTGGAAACACCATATATTTT. This gives the protein CASSSRLGMGSGNTIYF.

This clonotype was seen more than once but under ten times. The rearrangement uses TRBV4-1 and TRBJ1-2; D might be TRBD1 (5 bases). This CDR3 contains 12 residues. Germline CDR1 reads MGHRA; CDR2 reads YSYEKL. The V gene lost 4 bases and the J gene lost 8 bases, with 11 bases spanning the gap. The CDR3 DNA is TGCGCCAGCAGCCCCGGGACTCCAGGCTACACCTTC. Amino acids: CASSPGTPGYTF.

This rearrangement joins TRBV27 to TRBJ2-1, with 9 bases that match TRBD2. V shed 4 bases, J shed 1 base, and the junction held 11 bases outside the gene matches. This CDR3 spans 18 amino acids. Per germline, CDR1 MNHEY and CDR2 SMNVEV (reference sequence). CDR3 in DNA: TGTGCCAGCAGTTCTCTGGATAGCGGGGGCCCGTCCTACAATGAGCAGTTCTTC. Translation gives CASSSLDSGGPSYNEQFF.

About this clonotype itself: Compared with germline, one end of the junction differs, possibly owing to a read error. CDR3 in DNA: TGTGCTAGTGGTTTCACCACCACCGGACTAGCGGGGGGCCCTGGGGCCAACGTCCTGGCTTTC. It encodes CASGFTTTGLAGGPGANVLAF. The V and J genes are TRBV12-5 and TRBJ2-6; TRBD2 matches 14 bases. Germline assignment: CDR1 LGHNT and CDR2 FRNRAP. The CDR3 sequence is 21 residues long.

The chain combines TRBV6-5 with TRBJ2-2; D is uncertain. Trimming pared 2 bases from V and 1 base from J, leaving 11 bases between. CDR1 is MNHEY, CDR2 SVGAGI, per germline. The length of the CDR3 is 16 residues. The CDR3 nucleotides are TGTGCCAGCAGTTACGTCCCATCAGTGAACACCGGGGAGCTGTTTTTT. Its translation is CASSYVPSVNTGELFF.